Presented here are 24 T cell receptor beta chains from one specimen sequenced in a study of identical twins. TCRdb reanalysed the 5' RACE reads using MiXCR and keeps one entry per CDR3 protein. The data contain a few hundred thousand distinct CDR3 sequences, roughly 12% of them seen just once; the ten biggest clones take up about 7%. These data were also reused for a study on yellow fever vaccine responses in identical twins.

Material for sequencing was CD8+ T cells sorted from blood. The receptor set was obtained from a woman younger than 35 in good health.

The rearrangement joins TRBV5-6 to TRBJ2-7; D uncertain. Germline V gene sequence: CDR1 SGHDT, CDR2 YYEEEE. CDR3 length equals 13 residues. V lost 0 bases and J lost 4, with 8 bases in between. In nucleotides, the CDR3 is TGTGCCAGCAGCTTGGAGGGTGGATACGAGCAGTACGTC. This codes for CASSLEGGYEQYV.

The table lists this clonotype with many counts. The rearrangement links TRBV27 to TRBJ2-1; 8 nucleotides line up with TRBD2. The CDR3 has 15 amino acids. V shed 5 bases and J 7 bases; nucleotides not matched to a gene: 10. The germline V gene has CDR1 MNHEY and CDR2 SMNVEV (reference sequence). CDR3 protein: CASSTPGLAKNEQFF. CDR3 nucleotides: TGTGCCAGCAGTACACCCGGACTAGCCAAAAATGAGCAGTTCTTC.

Many counts were recorded for this clonotype. This chain links TRBV3-1 with TRBJ2-1; 12 nucleotides align to TRBD2. Unmatched junction bases numbered 16, after V lost 4 bases and J lost 6 bases. The CDR3 is 19 amino acids. From germline, CDR1 is LGHDT and CDR2 YNNKEL (reference sequence). CDR3: CASSLTSGGTLLIGNEQFF. The CDR3 region has the DNA TGTGCCAGCAGCCTCACTAGCGGGGGGACCCTCCTCATAGGCAATGAGCAGTTCTTC.

The chain combines TRBV5-1 with TRBJ2-2, with 9 bases lining up with TRBD1. The germline gives CDR1 SGHRS, CDR2 YFSETQ. CDR3 length equals 16 residues. The V segment lost 3 bases and the J segment 1 base; nucleotides outside the gene matches: 4. The CDR3 sequence: CASSWPGQGNTGELFF. DNA for the CDR3: TGCGCCAGCAGCTGGCCGGGACAGGGGAACACCGGGGAGCTGTTTTTT.

V usage is TRBV2 and J usage is TRBJ1-1; 10 bases map to TRBD1. Germline V gene lookup returns CDR1 SNHLY and CDR2 FYNNEI. After removal of 5 bases from V and 3 bases from J, the junction contained 9 bases not matched to a gene. The CDR3 extends over 16 amino acids. The CDR3 sequence is CASSRGTGAWDTEAFF. CDR3 DNA sequence: TGTGCCAGCAGTCGCGGGACAGGGGCATGGGACACTGAAGCTTTCTTT.

This clonotype has at least ten counts. The J gene is TRBJ1-4, the V gene TRBV12-3 or TRBV12-4, with D possibly TRBD1 on 6 matching bases. This CDR3 has 11 amino acids. V lost 6 bases to trimming and J lost 8 bases, with 7 bases between them. CDR3 in amino acids: CASRDREKLFF. The CDR3 coding sequence is TGTGCCAGCAGGGACAGAGAAAAACTGTTTTTT.

There are a few counts of this clonotype. V gene TRBV7-9 combines with J gene TRBJ2-1; the D gene could be TRBD1 or TRBD2 (5 bases each). The CDR3 has 14 amino acids. Per the germline V gene, CDR1 is SEHNR and CDR2 is FQNEAQ (reference sequence). V dropped 1 base and J dropped 13 bases, with 17 bases sitting between them. The DNA for the CDR3 is TGTGCCAGCAGCTTAGGGGGGAGCGTCAGGGACCAGTTCTTC. This encodes CASSLGGSVRDQFF.

This clonotype appeared a few times. The V gene is TRBV5-1, the J gene TRBJ2-1; TRBD2 agrees at 11 bases. Germline V gene sequence: CDR1 SGHRS, CDR2 YFSETQ. V shed 4 bases, J shed 6 bases, and the junction held 6 bases outside the gene matches. CDR3 length: 15 amino acids. CDR3 region: CASSPIGTSGNEQFF. The DNA of the CDR3 is TGCGCCAGCAGCCCGATCGGGACTAGCGGCAATGAGCAGTTCTTC.

This clonotype has a handful of counts. The CDR3 region has the DNA TGTGCCAGCAGTTTGTTCCCTAGCGGAACAGATACGCAGTATTTT. Translated: CASSLFPSGTDTQYF. The rearrangement links TRBV27 to TRBJ2-3; 7 nucleotides match TRBD2. CDR1 is MNHEY, CDR2 SMNVEV, per germline (reference sequence). This CDR3 spans 15 amino acids. V shed 3 bases and J 3 bases; nucleotides not matched to a gene: 6.

This sequence joins TRBV12-5 and TRBJ2-1; TRBD2 aligns across 10 bases. Germline lookup yields CDR1 LGHNT and CDR2 FRNRAP. The CDR3 extends over 16 amino acids. J gave up 5 bases and V 1 base, and 5 bases lay outside the gene matches. Written as DNA, the CDR3 is TGTGCTAGTGGTTTGGAGAAGCGGGAGGGGGACAATGAGCAGTTCTTC. It yields the protein CASGLEKREGDNEQFF.

The table lists this clonotype with a count of one. The chain carries TRBV6-5 and TRBJ2-1, with D possibly being TRBD2 (6 bases). The V gene's germline CDR1 is MNHEY and CDR2 SVGAGI. Trimming took off 0 bases at V and 0 bases at J, with 9 bases between the two ends. This CDR3 is built from 16 residues. The CDR3 protein is CASSYSFGSSYNEQFF. CDR3 DNA: TGTGCCAGCAGTTACTCATTCGGGAGCTCCTACAATGAGCAGTTCTTC.

V is TRBV10-2 and J is TRBJ2-4; D may match TRBD1 or TRBD2 (5 bases each). The CDR3 has 14 amino acids. CDR1 is WSHSY, CDR2 SAAADI, per germline. Trimming cost V 4 bases and J 8 bases, with 15 bases left between them. CDR3 amino acids: CASSVGASLDIQYF. The CDR3 nucleotides are TGCGCCAGCAGTGTCGGGGCCAGCCTCGACATTCAGTACTTC.

This clonotype came up a few times. This rearrangement joins TRBV28 to TRBJ1-2; 7 bases are shared with TRBD1. Germline V gene data show CDR1 as MDHEN and CDR2 as SYDVKM. The CDR3 sequence is 16 residues long. V trimming: 5 bases; J trimming: 6 bases; junction bases outside the gene matches: 15. CDR3 region: CASSPDRNEHSNGYTF. CDR3 DNA: TGTGCCAGCAGTCCGGACAGGAACGAACATTCCAATGGCTACACCTTC.

This clonotype was seen ten or more times. In DNA, the CDR3 is TGTGCCAGCAGTCCGGGACACCAATCCTACGAGCAGTACGTC. This translates into CASSPGHQSYEQYV. The chain recombines TRBV27 with TRBJ2-7; tentative D call: TRBD1 (6 bases). The CDR3 is 14 residues long. CDR1 and CDR2 (germline): MNHEY, SMNVEV (reference sequence). The V end lost 5 bases, the J end lost 1 base, and 12 bases lay between the germline ends.

The V gene is TRBV6-5, the J gene TRBJ2-1; no clear D gene. Germline V CDR1 and CDR2: MNHEY, SVGAGI. The CDR3 consists of 13 residues. The V end lost 0 bases, the J end lost 9 bases, and 9 bases lay between the germline ends. Here the CDR3 DNA reads TGTGCCAGCAGTTACTCGGGGTACGGTGAGCAGTTCTTC. This codes for CASSYSGYGEQFF.

This clonotype was seen only a few times. This chain connects TRBV20-1 to TRBJ1-3, with a weak D call TRBD1 (5 bases). The V gene's germline CDR1 is DFQATT and CDR2 SNEGSKA (reference sequence). The CDR3 is made up of 16 amino acids. Trimming pared 6 bases from V and 2 bases from J, leaving 20 bases between. The CDR3 bases are TGCAGTGCAGATACAGCGGACGGAGGGGCTGGAAACACCATATATTTT. It translates to CSADTADGGAGNTIYF.

Many counts were recorded for this clonotype. This chain uses TRBV12-3 or TRBV12-4 with TRBJ2-1; possible D gene TRBD1, 5 bases. Trimming took off 5 bases at V and 9 bases at J, with 14 bases between the two ends. This CDR3 is built from 13 residues. The CDR3 sequence: CASSGTGHVEQFF. CDR3 in DNA: TGTGCCAGCAGTGGAACCGGACATGTTGAGCAGTTCTTC.

In DNA, the CDR3 is TGTGCCACCAGTGATTCCCGACAGGGTGCCATGAACACTGAAGCTTTCTTT. It codes for CATSDSRQGAMNTEAFF. The chain employs TRBV24-1 and TRBJ1-1; 7 nucleotides align to TRBD1. From germline, CDR1 is KGHDR and CDR2 SFDVKD. This CDR3 has 17 amino acids. V lost 2 bases, J lost 0 bases, and 8 bases stayed unmatched.

In this sample, this clonotype turned up a few times. This sequence joins TRBV5-1 and TRBJ2-5; D ambiguous. CDR1 is SGHRS, CDR2 YFSETQ, per germline. There are 13 residues in the CDR3. V was clipped by 4 bases and J by 5 bases, with 12 bases between them. CDR3 nucleotide sequence: TGCGCCAGCAGCCTGGAAGATCTGGAGACCCAGTACTTC. Its protein is CASSLEDLETQYF.

J is TRBJ1-2 and V is TRBV7-9; D is perhaps TRBD1 (6 bases). Looked up from germline, CDR1 is SEHNR and CDR2 is FQNEAQ (reference sequence). The CDR3 has 15 residues. Trimming took off 1 base at V and 8 bases at J, with 17 bases between the two ends. DNA of the CDR3: TGTGCCAGCAGCTTAGAGAGTCGACAGGTGGGAGGCTACACCTTC. This encodes CASSLESRQVGGYTF.

The V call is TRBV20-1, the J call TRBJ2-1, with 15 bases identical to TRBD2. The CDR3 runs to 15 residues. The V and J ends lost 2 bases and 12 bases, in that order; junction bases with no gene match: 8. Germline V gene data show CDR1 as DFQATT and CDR2 as SNEGSKA (reference sequence). CDR3 sequence reads: CSARQRTSGRARQFF. The CDR3 DNA reads as TGCAGTGCTAGACAACGGACTAGCGGGAGGGCTCGGCAGTTCTTC.

This clonotype was seen a few times. The chain has TRBV2 and TRBJ2-2, with D possibly being TRBD1 or TRBD2 (5 bases each). Trimming cost V 9 bases and J 0 bases, with 11 bases left between them. Looked up from germline, CDR1 is SNHLY and CDR2 is FYNNEI. The CDR3 totals 14 residues. The CDR3 reads CARGTETNTGELFF. The CDR3, as DNA: TGTGCCAGGGGGACGGAAACGAACACCGGGGAGCTGTTTTTT.

The chain links TRBV6-1 to TRBJ1-6; 10 bases agree with TRBD1. With 5 bases clipped from V and 8 bases from J, the junction kept 6 bases outside the gene matches. This CDR3 comprises 15 residues. Per germline, CDR1 MNHNS and CDR2 SASEGT. The CDR3 loop reads CASSKGQGGHSPLHF. As DNA, the CDR3 is TGTGCCAGCAGTAAAGGACAGGGGGGGCATTCACCCCTCCACTTT.

This chain joins TRBV11-2 and TRBJ1-2; TRBD1 might be the D (5 bases). The ends were cut back, 3 bases at V and 5 bases at J, with 28 bases in the middle. Germline V gene lookup returns CDR1 SGHAT and CDR2 FQNNGV. The CDR3 has 19 amino acids. As DNA, the CDR3 is TGTGCCAGCAGCTTTGTTGGCGGACCCAGGGACTCCATTGAATATGGCTACACCTTC. It is translated as CASSFVGGPRDSIEYGYTF. Based on the CDR3 plus reference TRBV11-2 and TRBJ1-2, the full variable domain is EAGVAQSPRYKIIEKRQSVAFWCNPISGHATLYWYQQILGQGPKLLIQFQNNGVVDDSQLPKDRFSAERLKGVDSTLKIQPAKLEDSAVYLCASSFVGGPRDSIEYGYTFGSGTRLTVV.